This T cell receptor beta chain was retrieved from a study of shared T cell receptors in the human thymus. From germline, CDR1 is MGHRA and CDR2 YSYEKL. Germline trimming cut 2 bases from V and 7 bases from J; bases unmatched to any gene: 9. This CDR3 has 16 residues. Sequenced by immunoSEQ multiplex PCR; TCRdb stores in-frame clones only, minus some. The data hold 650,000 to 950,000 clones, with around 85% observed a single time. These records were also assigned to another study, of human thymus T cells. As that report states: The thymus was resected at corrective cardiac surgery.

This receptor was identified in a girl in the first two years of life with a congenital heart defect. Source material: thymocytes. The rearrangement joins TRBV4-1 to TRBJ2-3, with 10 bases identical to TRBD2. The CDR3 loop is CASSQNKRGGPNTQYF. CDR3 bases: TGCGCCAGCAGCCAAAATAAGCGGGGGGGCCCCAATACGCAGTATTTT.